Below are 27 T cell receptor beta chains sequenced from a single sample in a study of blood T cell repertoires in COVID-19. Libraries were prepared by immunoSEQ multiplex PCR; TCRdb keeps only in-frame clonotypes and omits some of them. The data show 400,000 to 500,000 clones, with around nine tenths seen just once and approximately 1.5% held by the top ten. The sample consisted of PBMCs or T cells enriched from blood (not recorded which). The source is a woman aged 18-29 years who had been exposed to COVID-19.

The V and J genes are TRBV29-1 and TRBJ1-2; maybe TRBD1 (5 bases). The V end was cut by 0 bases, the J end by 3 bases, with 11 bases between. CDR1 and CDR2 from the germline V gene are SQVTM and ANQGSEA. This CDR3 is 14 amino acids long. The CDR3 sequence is CSVEEDQGHYGYTF. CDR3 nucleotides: TGCAGCGTTGAAGAGGATCAGGGCCACTATGGCTACACCTTC.

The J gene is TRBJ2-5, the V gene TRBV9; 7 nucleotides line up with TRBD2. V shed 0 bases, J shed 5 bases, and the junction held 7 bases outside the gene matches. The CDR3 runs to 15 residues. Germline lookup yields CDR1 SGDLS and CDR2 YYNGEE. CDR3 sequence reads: CASSVDFGGTETQYF. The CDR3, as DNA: TGTGCCAGCAGCGTAGACTTCGGGGGGACGGAGACCCAGTACTTC.

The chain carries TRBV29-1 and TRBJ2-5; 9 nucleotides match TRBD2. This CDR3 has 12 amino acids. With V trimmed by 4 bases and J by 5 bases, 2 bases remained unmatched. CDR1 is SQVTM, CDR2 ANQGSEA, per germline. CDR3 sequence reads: CSVGTSGETQYF. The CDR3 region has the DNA TGCAGCGTTGGTACTAGCGGGGAGACCCAGTACTTC.

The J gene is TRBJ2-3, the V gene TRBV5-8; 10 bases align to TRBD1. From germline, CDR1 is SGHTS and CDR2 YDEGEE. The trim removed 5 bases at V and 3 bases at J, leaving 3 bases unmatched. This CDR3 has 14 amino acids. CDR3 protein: CASRVDRGTDTQYF. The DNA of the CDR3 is TGTGCCAGCAGGGTGGACAGGGGGACAGATACGCAGTATTTT. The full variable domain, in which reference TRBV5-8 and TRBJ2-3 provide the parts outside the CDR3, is EAGVTQSPTHLIKTRGQQATLRCSPISGHTSVYWYQQALGLGLQFLLWYDEGEERNRGNFPPRFSGRQFPNYSSELNVNALELEDSALYLCASRVDRGTDTQYFGPGTRLTVL.

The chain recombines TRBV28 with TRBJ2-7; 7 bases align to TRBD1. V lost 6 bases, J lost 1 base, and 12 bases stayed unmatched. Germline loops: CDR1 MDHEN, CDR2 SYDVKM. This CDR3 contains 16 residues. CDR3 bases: TGTGCCAGCAGCCAACCAGAGGGGGCACTATCCTACGAGCAGTACTTC. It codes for CASSQPEGALSYEQYF.

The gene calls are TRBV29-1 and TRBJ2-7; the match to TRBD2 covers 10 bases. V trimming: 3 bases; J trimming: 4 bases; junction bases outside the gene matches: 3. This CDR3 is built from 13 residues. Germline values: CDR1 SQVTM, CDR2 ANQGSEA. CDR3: CSVEASGSYEQYF. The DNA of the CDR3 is TGCAGCGTTGAGGCTAGCGGGAGTTACGAGCAGTACTTC.

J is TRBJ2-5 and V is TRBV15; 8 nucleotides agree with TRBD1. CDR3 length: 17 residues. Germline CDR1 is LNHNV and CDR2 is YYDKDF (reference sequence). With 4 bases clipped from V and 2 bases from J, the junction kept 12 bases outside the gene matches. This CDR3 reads CATSTVGQGRGQETQYF. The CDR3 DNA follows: TGTGCCACCAGCACCGTAGGACAGGGTAGGGGACAAGAGACCCAGTACTTC.

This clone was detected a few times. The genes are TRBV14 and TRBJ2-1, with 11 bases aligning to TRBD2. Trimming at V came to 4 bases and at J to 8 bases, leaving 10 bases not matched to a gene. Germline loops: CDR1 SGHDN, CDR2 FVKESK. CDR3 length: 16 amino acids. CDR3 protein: CASSLVPGLAAHEQFF. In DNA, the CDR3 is TGTGCCAGCAGCCTAGTCCCGGGACTAGCGGCACATGAGCAGTTCTTC.

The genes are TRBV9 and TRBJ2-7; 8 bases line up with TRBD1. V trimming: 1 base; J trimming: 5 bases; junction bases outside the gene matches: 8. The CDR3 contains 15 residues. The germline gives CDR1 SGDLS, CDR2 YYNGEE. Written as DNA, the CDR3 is TGTGCCAGCAGCGTATCAGGACAGGGAATCGACGAGCAGTACTTC. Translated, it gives CASSVSGQGIDEQYF.

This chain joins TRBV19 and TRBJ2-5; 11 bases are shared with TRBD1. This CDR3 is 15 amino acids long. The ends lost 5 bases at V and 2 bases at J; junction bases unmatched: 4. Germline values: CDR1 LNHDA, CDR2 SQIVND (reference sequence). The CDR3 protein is CASSPGTGGQETQYF. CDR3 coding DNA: TGTGCCAGTAGTCCGGGGACAGGGGGGCAAGAGACCCAGTACTTC. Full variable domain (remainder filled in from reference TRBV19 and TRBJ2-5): DGGITQSPKYLFRKEGQNVTLSCEQNLNHDAMYWYRQDPGQGLRLIYYSQIVNDFQKGDIAEGYSVSREKKESFPLTVTSAQKNPTAFYLCASSPGTGGQETQYFGPGTRLLVL.

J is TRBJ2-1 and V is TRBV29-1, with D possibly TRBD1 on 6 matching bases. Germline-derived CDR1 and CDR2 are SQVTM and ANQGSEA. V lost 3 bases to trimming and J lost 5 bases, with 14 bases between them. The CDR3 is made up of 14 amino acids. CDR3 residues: CSVDSWTVDNEQFF. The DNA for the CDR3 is TGCAGCGTTGATTCTTGGACAGTGGACAATGAGCAGTTCTTC.

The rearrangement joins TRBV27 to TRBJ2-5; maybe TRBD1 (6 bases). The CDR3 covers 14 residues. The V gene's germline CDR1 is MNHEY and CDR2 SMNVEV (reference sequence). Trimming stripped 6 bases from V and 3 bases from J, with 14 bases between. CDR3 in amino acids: CASSPVRDKETQYF. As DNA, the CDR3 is TGTGCCAGCAGCCCAGTTCGGGACAAAGAGACCCAGTACTTC.

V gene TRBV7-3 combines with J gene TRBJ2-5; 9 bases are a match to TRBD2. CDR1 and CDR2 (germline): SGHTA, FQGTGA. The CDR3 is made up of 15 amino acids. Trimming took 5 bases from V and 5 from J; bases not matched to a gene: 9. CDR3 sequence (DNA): TGTGCCAGCAGCCCGAAAGCGGGGGGATTTGAGACCCAGTACTTC. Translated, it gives CASSPKAGGFETQYF.

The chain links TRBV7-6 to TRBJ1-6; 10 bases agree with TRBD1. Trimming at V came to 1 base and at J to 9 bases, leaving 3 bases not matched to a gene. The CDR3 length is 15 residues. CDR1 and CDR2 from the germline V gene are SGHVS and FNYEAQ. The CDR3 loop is CASSLETGGVSPLHF. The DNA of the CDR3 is TGTGCCAGCAGCTTAGAGACAGGGGGCGTTTCACCCCTCCACTTT.

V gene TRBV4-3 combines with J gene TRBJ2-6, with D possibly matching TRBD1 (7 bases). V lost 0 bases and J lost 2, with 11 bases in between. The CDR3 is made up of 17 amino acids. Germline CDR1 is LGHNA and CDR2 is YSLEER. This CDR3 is CASSQDGGTAGANVLTF. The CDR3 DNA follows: TGCGCCAGCAGCCAAGATGGCGGGACAGCTGGGGCCAACGTCCTGACTTTC.

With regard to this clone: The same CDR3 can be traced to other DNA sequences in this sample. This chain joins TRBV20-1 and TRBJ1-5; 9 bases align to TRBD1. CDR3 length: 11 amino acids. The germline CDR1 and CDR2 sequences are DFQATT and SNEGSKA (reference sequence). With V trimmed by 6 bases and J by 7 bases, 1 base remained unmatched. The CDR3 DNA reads TGCAGTGCGACAGGGGGGCAGCCCCAGCATTTT. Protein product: CSATGGQPQHF.

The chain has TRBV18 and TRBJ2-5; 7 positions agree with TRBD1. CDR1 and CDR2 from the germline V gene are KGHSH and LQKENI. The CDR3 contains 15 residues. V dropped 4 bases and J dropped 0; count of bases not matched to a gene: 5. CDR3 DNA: TGTGCCAGCTCACGAGGGGGCCGGTACCAAGAGACCCAGTACTTC. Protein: CASSRGGRYQETQYF.

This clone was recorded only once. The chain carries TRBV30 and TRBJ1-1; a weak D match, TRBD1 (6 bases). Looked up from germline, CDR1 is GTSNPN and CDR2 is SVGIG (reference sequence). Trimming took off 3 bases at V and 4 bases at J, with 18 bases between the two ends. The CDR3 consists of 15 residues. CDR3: CAWRRRYRVGTEAFF. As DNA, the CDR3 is TGTGCCTGGAGGAGGAGATACAGGGTGGGCACTGAAGCTTTCTTT.

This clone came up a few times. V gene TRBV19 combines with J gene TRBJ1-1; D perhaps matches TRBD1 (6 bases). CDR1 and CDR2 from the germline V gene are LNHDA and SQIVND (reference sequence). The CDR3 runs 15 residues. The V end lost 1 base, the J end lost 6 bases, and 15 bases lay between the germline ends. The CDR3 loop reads CASSIVAGESAEAFF. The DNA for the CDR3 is TGTGCCAGTAGTATAGTTGCAGGGGAAAGTGCTGAAGCTTTCTTT.

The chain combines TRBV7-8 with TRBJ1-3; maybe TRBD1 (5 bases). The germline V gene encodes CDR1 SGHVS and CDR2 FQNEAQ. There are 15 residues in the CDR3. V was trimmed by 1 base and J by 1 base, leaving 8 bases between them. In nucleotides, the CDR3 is TGTGCCAGCAGCTTAGTTGGGGCTTCTGGAAACACCATATATTTT. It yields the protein CASSLVGASGNTIYF.

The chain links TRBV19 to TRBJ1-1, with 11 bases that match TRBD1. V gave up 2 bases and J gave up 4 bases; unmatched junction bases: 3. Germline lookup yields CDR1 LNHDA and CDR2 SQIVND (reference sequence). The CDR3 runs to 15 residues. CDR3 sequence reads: CASSIPGQGVTEAFF. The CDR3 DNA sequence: TGTGCCAGTAGTATACCGGGACAGGGGGTCACTGAAGCTTTCTTT.

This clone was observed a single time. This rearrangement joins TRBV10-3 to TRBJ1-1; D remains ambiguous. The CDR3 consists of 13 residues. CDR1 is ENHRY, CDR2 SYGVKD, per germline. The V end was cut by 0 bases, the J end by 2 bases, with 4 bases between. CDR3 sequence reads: CAISESGNTEAFF. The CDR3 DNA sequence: TGTGCCATCAGTGAGTCGGGCAACACTGAAGCTTTCTTT.

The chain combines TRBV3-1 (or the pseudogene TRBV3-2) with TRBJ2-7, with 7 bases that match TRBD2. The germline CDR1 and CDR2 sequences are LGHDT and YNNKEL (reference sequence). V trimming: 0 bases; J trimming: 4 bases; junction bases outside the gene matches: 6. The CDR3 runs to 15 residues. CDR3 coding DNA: TGTGCCAGCAGCCAAGAAACGGCTAGCGGTTACGAGCAGTACTTC. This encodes CASSQETASGYEQYF.

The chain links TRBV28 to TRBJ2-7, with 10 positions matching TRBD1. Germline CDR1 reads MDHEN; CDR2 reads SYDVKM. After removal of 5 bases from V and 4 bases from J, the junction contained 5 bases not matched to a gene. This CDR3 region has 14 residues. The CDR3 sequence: CASSGRDRGYEQYF. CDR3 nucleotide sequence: TGTGCCAGCAGTGGCCGGGACAGGGGATACGAGCAGTACTTC.

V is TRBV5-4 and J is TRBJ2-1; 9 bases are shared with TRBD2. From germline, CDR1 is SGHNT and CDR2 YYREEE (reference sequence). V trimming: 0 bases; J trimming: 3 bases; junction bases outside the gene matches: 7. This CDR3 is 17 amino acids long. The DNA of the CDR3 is TGTGCCAGCAGCTTGGCCAGGGCTAGCGGGATCTACAATGAGCAGTTCTTC. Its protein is CASSLARASGIYNEQFF.

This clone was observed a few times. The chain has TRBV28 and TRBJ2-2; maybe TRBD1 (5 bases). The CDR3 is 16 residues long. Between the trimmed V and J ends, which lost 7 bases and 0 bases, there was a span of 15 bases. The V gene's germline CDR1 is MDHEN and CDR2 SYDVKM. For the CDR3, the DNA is TGTGCCAGCACGGAGCCAGGGCAGGCGAACACCGGGGAGCTGTTTTTT. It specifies CASTEPGQANTGELFF.

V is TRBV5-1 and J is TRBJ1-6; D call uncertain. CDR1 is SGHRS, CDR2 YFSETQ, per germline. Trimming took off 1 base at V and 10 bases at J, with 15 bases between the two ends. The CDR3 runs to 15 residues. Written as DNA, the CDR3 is TGCGCCAGCAGCTTGAAAGGAACGGAGGGCTCACCCCTCCACTTT. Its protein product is CASSLKGTEGSPLHF.